Reported below is one T cell receptor (beta chain). Its antigen remains unidentified. The sample belongs to a study of shared clonotypes between healthy human individuals. Notes on the study in general: A small donor pool kept down the genetic and exposure-history diversity that was represented.

Germline CDR1 and CDR2: ENHRY and SYGVKD. Trimming left V 3 bases short and J 0 bases short, with 17 bases between. The CDR3 extends over 18 amino acids. Sequencing was performed with immunoSEQ multiplex PCR; in TCRdb, only in-frame clones are kept and a portion is missing. Of roughly 2.4 million clones in the sample, more than 90% were seen once. The sequence was obtained from a man aged 18-30 years in good health. The V gene is TRBV10-3, the J gene TRBJ2-2, with D possibly being TRBD1 (5 bases). The sequenced sample consisted of naive CD4+ T cells sorted from blood. The subset: CD45RA+ positively selected. The DNA for the CDR3 is TGTGCCATCAGTGAAAGGCAAACAGGACGATCGAACACCGGGGAGCTGTTTTTT. This codes for CAISERQTGRSNTGELFF.